One and the same sample provided the 13 T cell receptor beta chains below, sequenced in a study of OX40 agonist ivuxolimab in advanced cancers. Assay: immunoSEQ multiplex PCR; the TCRdb copy retains only in-frame clones and omits some. The top ten clones hold 2.5% to 3% of a sample with some 65,000 clones, 87% of them seen once. The sequenced sample was CD4+ or CD8+ T cells sorted from blood, obtained in a trial of the OX40 agonist ivuxolimab. The receptor source for this set is an adult with an advanced solid tumor such as melanoma, head and neck, liver or kidney cancer.

The gene calls are TRBV2 and TRBJ2-7, with D hard to call. The CDR3 is 16 residues long. CDR1 is SNHLY and CDR2 is FYNNEI in the germline V gene. With 2 bases removed from V and 2 bases from J, the gap between germline ends came to 16 bases. Here the CDR3 DNA reads TGTGCCAGCAGTGAACCAGGTTCGATACTTCCCTACGAGCAGTACTTC. It specifies CASSEPGSILPYEQYF.

This clone occurred once. The rearrangement links TRBV18 to TRBJ2-1, with TRBD2 as a possible D gene (6 bases). The V and J ends lost 2 bases and 0 bases respectively, with 11 bases between them. The germline V gene encodes CDR1 KGHSH and CDR2 LQKENI. This CDR3 comprises 16 residues. As DNA, the CDR3 is TGTGCCAGCTCACCAAGTTCGGGGGTCTCCTACAATGAGCAGTTCTTC. Its protein product is CASSPSSGVSYNEQFF. Together with reference TRBV18 and TRBJ2-1, the CDR3 gives the full variable domain: NAGVMQNPRHLVRRRGQEARLRCSPMKGHSHVYWYRQLPEEGLKFMVYLQKENIIDESGMPKERFSAEFPKEGPSILRIQQVVRGDSAAYFCASSPSSGVSYNEQFFGPGTRLTVL.

This clone has just one count. The V gene is TRBV7-9, the J gene TRBJ1-4; D gene unclear. With 5 bases removed from V and 8 bases from J, the gap between germline ends came to 9 bases. The CDR3 sequence is 12 residues long. Germline V CDR1 and CDR2: SEHNR, FQNEAQ (reference sequence). Written as DNA, the CDR3 is TGTGCCAGCAGCCGACTTCAAGAAAAACTGTTTTTT. It encodes CASSRLQEKLFF.

V gene TRBV19 combines with J gene TRBJ1-5; possibly TRBD1 for D (6 bases). Germline CDR1 LNHDA, CDR2 SQIVND (reference sequence). The CDR3 length is 17 residues. Trimming removed 3 bases at V and 2 bases at J, with 17 bases between. DNA for the CDR3: TGTGCCAGTAGTATGCGGGTACAGGGATTTCGCAATCAGCCCCAGCATTTT. This encodes CASSMRVQGFRNQPQHF.

A word on this clone: The same CDR3 also results from other DNA sequences found in this sample. This chain joins TRBV19 and TRBJ1-1; unclear D gene. CDR1 is LNHDA and CDR2 is SQIVND in the germline V gene (reference sequence). The ends were cut back, 5 bases at V and 0 bases at J, with 22 bases in the middle. The CDR3 runs to 18 residues. The CDR3 here is CASSARISSLRMNTEAFF. The CDR3 DNA reads TGTGCCAGTAGTGCCCGGATTTCGAGCCTGCGAATGAACACTGAAGCTTTCTTT.

The chain employs TRBV7-3 and TRBJ2-1; D is unresolved. Germline V gives CDR1 SGHTA, CDR2 FQGTGA. Trimming left V 5 bases short and J 6 bases short, with 8 bases between. The CDR3 consists of 12 residues. The CDR3 region has the DNA TGTGCCAGCAGCCCCGACACCAATGAGCAGTTCTTC. It yields the protein CASSPDTNEQFF.

With respect to this clone: The conserved final phenylalanine or tryptophan is absent from the CDR3, which likely points to a read error. The DNA is left out, because the CDR3 cannot be placed on it with certainty; the CDR3 is given as TCRdb lists it. This chain links TRBV9 with TRBJ2-7; the D segment call TRBD2 is taken from the table without a DNA check. The germline CDR1 and CDR2 sequences are SGDLS and YYNGEE. Counting both end residues, the CDR3 totals 13 amino acids. This CDR3 is CASSVGGLAGSTP.

This chain joins TRBV7-2 and TRBJ2-2; D gene unclear. Trimming took off 0 bases at V and 6 bases at J, with 8 bases between the two ends. This CDR3 spans 14 amino acids. Germline V gene lookup returns CDR1 SGHTA and CDR2 FQGNSA. The CDR3 spells CASSLASKSGELFF. For the CDR3, the DNA is TGTGCCAGCAGCTTAGCGTCTAAGTCCGGGGAGCTGTTTTTT.

V usage is TRBV9 and J usage is TRBJ2-1; the match to TRBD2 covers 7 bases. The CDR3 totals 16 residues. The germline V gene has CDR1 SGDLS and CDR2 YYNGEE. V was clipped by 2 bases and J by 3 bases; unmatched bases: 8. In DNA form, the CDR3 reads TGTGCCAGCAGCGTTACCACTACGGGGGGCTACAATGAGCAGTTCTTC. Protein: CASSVTTTGGYNEQFF. The variable domain in full, completed from reference TRBV9 and TRBJ2-1, reads DSGVTQTPKHLITATGQRVTLRCSPRSGDLSVYWYQQSLDQGLQFLIQYYNGEERAKGNILERFSAQQFPDLHSELNLSSLELGDSALYFCASSVTTTGGYNEQFFGPGTRLTVL.

The V and J genes are TRBV27 and TRBJ2-7; 12 nucleotides align to TRBD1. Germline CDR1 reads MNHEY; CDR2 reads SMNVEV (reference sequence). V shed 8 bases and J 5 bases; nucleotides not matched to a gene: 10. CDR3 length: 15 residues. DNA for the CDR3: TGTGCCAGCGCCCAGACGGGGACAGGGGGCAACGAGCAGTACTTC. Translating gives CASAQTGTGGNEQYF.

The rearrangement joins TRBV6-1 to TRBJ2-7, with unresolved D. Trimming cost V 8 bases and J 4 bases, with 15 bases left between them. Per the germline V gene, CDR1 is MNHNS and CDR2 is SASEGT. The CDR3 has 13 residues. CDR3 sequence reads: CASFLGGTYEQYF. In DNA form, the CDR3 reads TGTGCCAGCTTTCTCGGCGGAACATACGAGCAGTACTTC.

The CDR3 here is CASRTSGFNNEQFF. The CDR3 DNA reads as TGTGCCAGCAGAACTAGCGGATTTAACAATGAGCAGTTCTTC. The chain has TRBV25-1 and TRBJ2-1; 8 bases align to TRBD2. Germline V CDR1 and CDR2: MGHDK, SYGVNS. The length of the CDR3 is 14 residues. J gave up 5 bases and V 6 bases, and 6 bases lay outside the gene matches.

V gene TRBV19 combines with J gene TRBJ1-1, with D possibly TRBD1 on 6 matching bases. The germline CDR1 and CDR2 sequences are LNHDA and SQIVND (reference sequence). The V gene lost 5 bases and the J gene lost 5 bases, with 12 bases spanning the gap. This CDR3 has 13 amino acids. In DNA, the CDR3 is TGTGCCAGTAGTTGGGGGCTCAGAACTGAAGCTTTCTTT. Translated, it gives CASSWGLRTEAFF. Supplemented by reference TRBV19 and TRBJ1-1, the full variable domain reads DGGITQSPKYLFRKEGQNVTLSCEQNLNHDAMYWYRQDPGQGLRLIYYSQIVNDFQKGDIAEGYSVSREKKESFPLTVTSAQKNPTAFYLCASSWGLRTEAFFGQGTRLTVV.